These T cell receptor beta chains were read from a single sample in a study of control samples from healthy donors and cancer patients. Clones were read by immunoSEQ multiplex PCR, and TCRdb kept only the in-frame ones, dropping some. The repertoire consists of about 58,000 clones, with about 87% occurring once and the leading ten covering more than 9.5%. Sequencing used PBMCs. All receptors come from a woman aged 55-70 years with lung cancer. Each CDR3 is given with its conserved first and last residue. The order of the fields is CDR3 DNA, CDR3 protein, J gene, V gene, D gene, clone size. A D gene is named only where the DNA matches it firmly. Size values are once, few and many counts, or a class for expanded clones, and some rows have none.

CDR3nt: TGCGCCAGCAGTCAAGGGGACAGGCAGTCGGGTCTATTGGATGAAAAACTGTTTTTT
CDR3aa: CASSQGDRQSGLLDEKLFF
j_gene: TRBJ1-4
v_gene: TRBV23-1
d_gene: TRBD1
abundance: once

CDR3nt: TGCAGTGCTAGTCGTAGCGTCGGCACGGCGGATCAGCCCCAGCATTTT
CDR3aa: CSASRSVGTADQPQHF
j_gene: TRBJ1-5
v_gene: TRBV20-1
d_gene: NA
abundance: NA

CDR3nt: TGTGCCAGCAGTTACTCGGGGCCCCGGGAGCAGTTCTTC
CDR3aa: CASSYSGPREQFF
j_gene: TRBJ2-1
v_gene: TRBV6-5
d_gene: NA
abundance: NA

CDR3nt: TGTGCCAGCTCACCGGTTGGGGGGCGCGTACTATCTGAAGCTTTCTTT
CDR3aa: CASSPVGGRVLSEAFF
j_gene: TRBJ1-1
v_gene: TRBV18
d_gene: NA
abundance: NA

CDR3nt: TGTGCCAGCAGCGAGGAGTCTAGCGGGATCTACGAGCAGTACTTC
CDR3aa: CASSEESSGIYEQYF
j_gene: TRBJ2-7
v_gene: TRBV6-5
d_gene: TRBD2
abundance: NA

CDR3nt: TGTGCCACCAGCAGGACAGGGACCATGCAGCCCCAGCATTTT
CDR3aa: CATSRTGTMQPQHF
j_gene: TRBJ1-5
v_gene: TRBV15
d_gene: TRBD1
abundance: NA

CDR3nt: TGTGCCTCTCAGGGGGCAGATACGCAGTATTTT
CDR3aa: CASQGADTQYF
j_gene: TRBJ2-3
v_gene: TRBV7-9
d_gene: TRBD1
abundance: NA

CDR3nt: TGTGCCAGCAGTTTAGGCAGGGGTGGCACAGATACGCAGTATTTT
CDR3aa: CASSLGRGGTDTQYF
j_gene: TRBJ2-3
v_gene: TRBV28
d_gene: NA
abundance: NA

CDR3nt: TGTGCCAGCAGGAGAGGGGTCTCTGGAAACACCATATATTTT
CDR3aa: CASRRGVSGNTIYF
j_gene: TRBJ1-3
v_gene: TRBV28
d_gene: NA
abundance: NA

CDR3nt: TGCAGCGTTGAAGGCCTCCAACAGGGGGCGGAAGGGGACTATGGCTACACCTTC
CDR3aa: CSVEGLQQGAEGDYGYTF
j_gene: TRBJ1-2
v_gene: TRBV29-1
d_gene: TRBD1
abundance: NA